This T cell receptor (beta chain) came from a study of siplizumab effects on memory and regulatory T cells. This CDR3 has 14 amino acids. V lost 5 bases to trimming and J lost 0 bases; unmatched junction nucleotides: 4. CDR1 SGHNT and CDR2 YENEEA come from the germline V gene. Repertoires were generated with immunoSEQ multiplex PCR, while TCRdb's copy carries only in-frame clones and drops some. The data show about 120,000 clones, about 94% seen once. The sequenced sample was non-Treg CD4+ T cells sorted from blood. V and J are TRBV11-3 and TRBJ2-7, with 7 bases identical to TRBD1. The TCR sequence derives from a human donor in good health. CDR3 coding DNA: TGTGCCAGCAGCCGGACAGGTACCTCCTACGAGCAGTACTTC. It yields the protein CASSRTGTSYEQYF.